This record concerns one T cell receptor beta chain sequence. A read error may explain this, as a much larger clone is one base away. This CDR3 is missing its conserved last phenylalanine or tryptophan, likely due to a read error. Hyperthyroidism in the patients, aged 18 to 65, was newly diagnosed and under 2 months in duration. Patients were excluded because of uncontrolled infection, other autoimmune disease, pregnancy or lactation. Isolation of PBMCs was performed on 9.5 to 10 ml fresh peripheral blood. Trimming removed 6 bases from V and 3 bases from J; junction bases left unmatched: 10. The CDR3 length is 15 residues. From germline, CDR1 is MDHEN and CDR2 SYDVKM. This entry is derived from a study of T cells in Graves' hyperthyroidism and ophthalmopathy. The wider study: Peripheral blood draws took place at initial diagnosis, ahead of any treatment.

Amplification of TCR beta CDR3 regions was performed using RNA transcripts as template. A first-round RT-PCR of the TCR CDR3 used the HTBI primer set. TCRdb fed the multiplex PCR reads into MiXCR, producing one record per CDR3 protein. The sample shows fewer than 400,000 distinct CDR3 sequences, roughly 15% of them seen only once. This sequence joins TRBV28 and TRBJ1-2; 7 bases are a match to TRBD1. The TCR was taken from a man in his thirties or forties with Graves' hyperthyroidism. Sequencing was carried out using blood. Here the CDR3 reads CASREPGQTYYGYTC. CDR3 in DNA: TGTGCCAGCAGAGAACCGGGACAGACGTACTATGGCTACACCTGC.